This TCR beta chain was observed in a study of T cell repertoires in cytomegalovirus infection. Looking at the study overall: Public TCR beta signatures indicated both CMV infection and matching HLA type.

This clonotype was seen only a few times. Antigen: not known. Each CDR3 protein gets one entry after TCRdb re-called the reads with MiXCR. The data show approximately 170,000 distinct CDR3 sequences, 17% seen once. Study-level results: Cumulative frequency (of public TCR beta family members) identified carriers of CMV plus the relevant HLA. CMV-specific TCR beta clonotypes restricted by HLA-C dominated the ex vivo response.

Germline-derived CDR1 and CDR2 are SNHLY and FYNNEI. Deletions cut 3 bases from V and 5 bases from J, with 14 bases between. This CDR3 is 15 amino acids long. The chain recombines TRBV2 with TRBJ1-5, with D possibly being TRBD1 (5 bases). The TCR was taken from a human donor in good health (CMV status not recorded). Some clones in this sample may be carry-over from other donors' samples. The sample taken for sequencing was CD8+ T cells from PBMCs. CDR3 sequence (DNA): TGTGCCAGCAGTGATAGCGGGGGAAGGGATCAGCCCCAGCATTTT. This translates into CASSDSGGRDQPQHF.